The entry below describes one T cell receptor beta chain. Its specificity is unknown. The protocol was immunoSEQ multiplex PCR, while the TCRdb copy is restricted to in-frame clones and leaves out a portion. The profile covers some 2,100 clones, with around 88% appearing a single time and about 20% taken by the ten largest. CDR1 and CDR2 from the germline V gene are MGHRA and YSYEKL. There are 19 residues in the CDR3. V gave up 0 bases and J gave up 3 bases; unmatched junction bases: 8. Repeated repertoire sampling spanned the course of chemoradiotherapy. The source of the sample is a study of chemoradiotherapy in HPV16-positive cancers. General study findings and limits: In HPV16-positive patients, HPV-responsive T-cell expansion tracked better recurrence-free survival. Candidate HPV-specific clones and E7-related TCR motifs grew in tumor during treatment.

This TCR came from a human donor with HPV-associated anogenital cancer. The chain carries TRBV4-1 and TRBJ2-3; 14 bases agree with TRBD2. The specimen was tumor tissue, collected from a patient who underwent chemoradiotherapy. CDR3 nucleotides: TGCGCCAGCAGCCAAGACGTGCCCCGACTAGCGGGGGGGACAGATACGCAGTATTTT. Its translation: CASSQDVPRLAGGTDTQYF.